Shown below are 12 T cell receptor beta chains from a single sample sequenced in a study of CD8+CD57+ T cells in acquired aplastic anemia (dated by TCRdb to between 2018 and 2020). The listed sequencing device is Illumina HiSeq 2000. Profiling of TCR beta VDJ combinations and CDR3 sequences used genomic DNA as the template. Using fastp at Q25 and MiXCR, TCRdb reprocessed the public reads and kept productive beta chains. Rows with a matching CDR3 protein are joined into one entry that keeps the most common DNA and genes. Present in this sample are 250,000 to 300,000 distinct CDR3 sequences, 50% to 65% of which were seen just once. The ten largest clones add up to approximately 1.2% of the sample. The patients picked for sequencing were ones in whom flow cytometry had shown an expansion of CD8+CD57+ cells. Sequenced input: sorted CD4+, CD8+, or CD8+CD57+ T cells (not recorded which) from PBMCs. The receptors stem from a human donor with aplastic anemia.

In regard to this clonotype: Germline is not matched at one junction end, which may reflect a read error. The chain carries TRBV15 and TRBJ2-6, with 11 positions matching TRBD1. The CDR3 runs to 16 residues. The germline V gene has CDR1 LNHNV and CDR2 YYDKDF (reference sequence). CDR3 in DNA: TGTGCCACCAGCAGAGATCTCGGACAGGGGGCGAACGTCCTGACTTTC. Amino acids: CATSRDLGQGANVLTF.

This clonotype came up a few times. The V call is TRBV20-1, the J call TRBJ1-6, with D maybe TRBD1 (5 bases). Per the germline V gene, CDR1 is DFQATT and CDR2 is SNEGSKA (reference sequence). Trimming took 3 bases from V and 7 from J, leaving 10 bases between them. This CDR3 is 13 amino acids long. The CDR3 reads CSASRDGNSPLHF. The CDR3 bases are TGCAGTGCTAGCCGGGACGGCAATTCACCCCTCCACTTT.

At least ten counts were recorded for this clonotype. The DNA of the CDR3 is TGTGCCAGCAGCTTAGGCAGGGAACTGCCTGGGGCCAACGTCCTGACTTTC. Translation gives CASSLGRELPGANVLTF. The J gene is TRBJ2-6, the V gene TRBV7-9; TRBD1 is a possible D gene (5 bases). V shed 1 base and J shed 2 bases, with 12 bases lying between them. CDR3 length equals 17 residues. Germline V gene data show CDR1 as SEHNR and CDR2 as FQNEAQ (reference sequence).

The rearrangement uses TRBV7-2 and TRBJ2-5, with a tentative D call TRBD2 (6 bases). V gave up 0 bases and J gave up 4 bases, with 15 bases separating them. CDR3 length: 16 residues. Germline V gene sequence: CDR1 SGHTA, CDR2 FQGNSA. CDR3 amino acids: CASSLAHGRIGETQYF. CDR3 DNA sequence: TGTGCCAGCAGCTTAGCGCACGGGAGAATTGGAGAGACCCAGTACTTC. The variable domain in full, with the rest retrieved from reference TRBV7-2 and TRBJ2-5, is GAGVSQSPSNKVTEKGKDVELRCDPISGHTALYWYRQSLGQGLEFLIYFQGNSAPDKSGLPSDRFSAERTGGSVSTLTIQRTQQEDSAVYLCASSLAHGRIGETQYFGPGTRLLVL.

This clonotype was observed a few times. The rearrangement links TRBV20-1 to TRBJ2-7, with D possibly TRBD2 on 6 matching bases. In germline, CDR1 is DFQATT, CDR2 SNEGSKA (reference sequence). The CDR3 sequence is 16 residues long. V was clipped by 1 base and J by 4 bases, with 20 bases between them. The CDR3 DNA is TGCAGTGCTAGAGGACCAGGGTTCAGAGCGGGTTACGAGCAGTACTTC. This translates into CSARGPGFRAGYEQYF.

The chain recombines TRBV7-7 with TRBJ2-5; 7 positions match TRBD2. V dropped 1 base and J dropped 6; count of bases not matched to a gene: 8. CDR1 SSHAT and CDR2 FNYEAQ come from the germline V gene (reference sequence). The CDR3 loop spans 15 amino acids. The CDR3 is CASSLGGGISKTQYF. CDR3 sequence (DNA): TGTGCCAGCAGCTTAGGGGGGGGGATTTCCAAGACCCAGTACTTC. The complete variable domain, with remaining parts taken from reference TRBV7-7 and TRBJ2-5, reads GAGVSQSPRYKVTKRGQDVTLRCDPISSHATLYWYQQALGQGPEFLTYFNYEAQPDKSGLPSDRFSAERPEGSISTLTIQRTEQRDSAMYRCASSLGGGISKTQYFGPGTRLLVL.

About this clonotype itself: At one boundary the junction diverges from the germline segment, which might be a read error. The CDR3 coding sequence is TGCGGTGCTCTCTCACGAGCGGGGTCACCCACAGATACGCAGTATTTT. Translation: CGALSRAGSPTDTQYF. The V call is TRBV20-1, the J call TRBJ2-3, with 7 bases that match TRBD2. The CDR3 runs 16 residues. Germline CDR1 is DFQATT and CDR2 is SNEGSKA (reference sequence).

This clonotype is a singleton in its sample. The chain carries TRBV6-1 and TRBJ2-3; D uncertain. CDR3 length equals 11 residues. Germline lookup yields CDR1 MNHNS and CDR2 SASEGT. V lost 5 bases and J 10 bases, leaving 10 bases between the germline ends. CDR3: CASSLPTPQYF. DNA for the CDR3: TGTGCCAGCAGTCTTCCGACACCGCAGTATTTT.

This clonotype was counted ten times or more. V gene TRBV18 combines with J gene TRBJ2-7; 8 bases line up with TRBD1. The CDR3 loop spans 15 amino acids. Germline values: CDR1 KGHSH, CDR2 LQKENI. The J segment lost 3 bases and the V segment lost 2 bases, leaving 6 bases of the junction unmatched. The CDR3 nucleotides read TGTGCCAGCTCACCATCGACAGGGGTGGTCTACGAGCAGTACTTC. It is translated as CASSPSTGVVYEQYF.

This chain links TRBV20-1 with TRBJ1-2; D remains ambiguous. Germline loops: CDR1 DFQATT, CDR2 SNEGSKA (reference sequence). The CDR3 covers 15 residues. Trimming took off 3 bases at V and 2 bases at J, with 16 bases between the two ends. Written as DNA, the CDR3 is TGCAGTGCTAGGGATCGCGGACGGAACAACTATGGCTACACCTTC. Residues: CSARDRGRNNYGYTF.

CDR3 region: CASSLGVEQFF. CDR3 bases: TGTGCCAGCAGCCTAGGGGTTGAGCAGTTCTTC. This rearrangement joins TRBV7-9 to TRBJ2-1; possible D gene TRBD1, 5 bases. The ends were cut back, 5 bases at V and 9 bases at J, with 8 bases in the middle. The length of the CDR3 is 11 residues. From germline, CDR1 is SEHNR and CDR2 FQNEAQ (reference sequence).

Judged by abundance, this clonotype is medium-sized. For the CDR3, the DNA is TGTGCCAGCAGCCAGGGACTGGGCTATGGCTACACCTTC. Its protein product is CASSQGLGYGYTF. The chain carries TRBV14 and TRBJ1-2; D may be TRBD1 (5 bases). The V gene lost 3 bases and the J gene lost 4 bases, with 9 bases spanning the gap. Germline CDR1 and CDR2: SGHDN and FVKESK. This CDR3 is 13 amino acids long.